These 30 T cell receptor beta chains came from one sample sequenced in a study of shared clonotypes between healthy human individuals. Data came from immunoSEQ multiplex PCR; TCRdb stores just in-frame clones and leaves some out. The sample yields about 1.5 million clones, roughly 97% seen once. The specimen was naive CD4+ T cells sorted from blood. The subset: CD45RA+ positively selected. The receptors come from a man in his thirties or forties in good health.

The J gene is TRBJ2-5, the V gene TRBV5-1, with D possibly called TRBD1 or TRBD2 (6 bases each). Trimming removed 4 bases at V and 5 bases at J, with 18 bases between. CDR1 is SGHRS and CDR2 is YFSETQ in the germline V gene. CDR3 length equals 15 residues. CDR3 sequence: CASSPRGARPETQYF. DNA for the CDR3: TGCGCCAGCAGCCCAAGGGGGGCTCGGCCGGAGACCCAGTACTTC.

This rearrangement joins TRBV7-9 to TRBJ2-5; D unresolved. This CDR3 spans 13 amino acids. In germline, CDR1 is SEHNR, CDR2 FQNEAQ (reference sequence). V shed 2 bases and J shed 5 bases, with 9 bases lying between them. The CDR3 DNA sequence: TGTGCCAGCAGCTTACCAGGTGGGGAGACCCAGTACTTC. It specifies CASSLPGGETQYF.

The V call is TRBV6-5, the J call TRBJ2-7; 8 bases map to TRBD2. The CDR3 length is 14 residues. In germline, CDR1 is MNHEY, CDR2 SVGAGI. The V and J ends lost 6 bases and 7 bases, in that order; junction bases with no gene match: 11. The DNA for the CDR3 is TGTGCCAGCAGGCCTAGCGGGCCCCGAGAAGAGCAGTACTTC. It yields the protein CASRPSGPREEQYF.

This chain joins TRBV6-4 and TRBJ2-2; perhaps TRBD2 as D (6 bases). Germline CDR1 and CDR2: MRHNA and SNTAGT. This CDR3 is built from 16 residues. Trimming took off 5 bases at V and 8 bases at J, with 21 bases between the two ends. CDR3 in amino acids: CASSPGPDYPMGELFF. CDR3 bases: TGTGCCAGCAGTCCCGGCCCGGACTACCCAATGGGGGAGCTGTTTTTT.

The V call is TRBV9, the J call TRBJ2-1, with 7 bases identical to TRBD2. The germline V gene has CDR1 SGDLS and CDR2 YYNGEE. With 0 bases clipped from V and 5 bases from J, the junction kept 11 bases outside the gene matches. The CDR3 totals 17 residues. In nucleotides, the CDR3 is TGTGCCAGCAGCGTAGAAATTAGGAGCGGGAAGAACAATGAGCAGTTCTTC. Translated: CASSVEIRSGKNNEQFF.

The chain is built from TRBV5-1 and TRBJ1-2, with a possible D match to TRBD1 (5 bases). Germline assignment: CDR1 SGHRS and CDR2 YFSETQ. This CDR3 is 17 amino acids long. Trimming took off 0 bases at V and 4 bases at J, with 19 bases between the two ends. The CDR3 DNA follows: TGCGCCAGCAGCTTGGAGGGAGGGGCCCGAACCTTCTATGGCTACACCTTC. It translates to CASSLEGGARTFYGYTF. The variable domain in full, completed from reference TRBV5-1 and TRBJ1-2, reads KAGVTQTPRYLIKTRGQQVTLSCSPISGHRSVSWYQQTPGQGLQFLFEYFSETQRNKGNFPGRFSGRQFSNSRSEMNVSTLELGDSALYLCASSLEGGARTFYGYTFGSGTRLTVV.

This clone was observed a single time. The chain joins TRBV18 to TRBJ1-4, with a tentative D call TRBD1 (6 bases). The germline V gene encodes CDR1 KGHSH and CDR2 LQKENI. Deletions cut 4 bases from V and 2 bases from J, with 11 bases between. The CDR3 spans 15 residues. CDR3 sequence reads: CASSRRGGTNEKLFF. CDR3 in DNA: TGTGCCAGCTCACGTCGCGGGGGCACTAATGAAAAACTGTTTTTT.

The chain is built from TRBV19 and TRBJ2-1, with a tentative D call TRBD2 (6 bases). The CDR3 is 13 residues long. With 4 bases removed from V and 10 bases from J, the gap between germline ends came to 14 bases. The V gene's germline CDR1 is LNHDA and CDR2 SQIVND (reference sequence). The chain's CDR3 is CASSKLAESEQFF. The CDR3 region has the DNA TGTGCCAGTAGTAAACTAGCCGAATCCGAGCAGTTCTTC.

This chain links TRBV5-5 with TRBJ2-7; D gene uncertain. The CDR3 has 15 amino acids. Between the trimmed V and J ends, which lost 4 bases and 0 bases, there was a span of 14 bases. Germline CDR1 and CDR2: SGHKS and YYEKEE (reference sequence). CDR3 protein: CASSPRTLSSYEQYF. CDR3 bases: TGTGCCAGCAGCCCTAGGACCCTCAGCTCCTACGAGCAGTACTTC.

This chain links TRBV6-5 with TRBJ2-7; a possible D gene is TRBD2 (6 bases). This CDR3 contains 15 residues. Per germline, CDR1 MNHEY and CDR2 SVGAGI. The V and J ends lost 2 bases and 2 bases respectively, with 13 bases between them. This CDR3 is CASSYTAGSAYEQYF. CDR3 coding DNA: TGTGCCAGCAGTTACACCGCGGGGAGCGCCTACGAGCAGTACTTC.

This chain connects TRBV10-3 to TRBJ2-5; TRBD2 agrees at 14 bases. Per the germline V gene, CDR1 is ENHRY and CDR2 is SYGVKD. With 4 bases clipped from V and 5 bases from J, the junction kept 3 bases outside the gene matches. CDR3 length: 15 amino acids. Here the CDR3 DNA reads TGTGCCATCAGTGCGGGACTAGCGGGAGTGGAGACCCAGTACTTC. It codes for CAISAGLAGVETQYF.

This clone was counted a single time. The rearrangement joins TRBV30 to TRBJ1-3; no reliable D call. V lost 2 bases, J lost 5 bases, and 16 bases lay in between. Germline lookup yields CDR1 GTSNPN and CDR2 SVGIG (reference sequence). This CDR3 comprises 15 residues. The CDR3 protein is CAWSPGLLTRNTIYF. CDR3 in DNA: TGTGCCTGGAGTCCTGGGCTTCTAACGAGAAACACCATATATTTT.

The genes are TRBV7-2 and TRBJ2-1; possible D gene TRBD2, 6 bases. V gave up 6 bases and J gave up 6 bases, with 18 bases separating them. The CDR3 length is 15 residues. Germline lookup yields CDR1 SGHTA and CDR2 FQGNSA. The CDR3 loop reads CASSRERAVANEQFF. CDR3 in DNA: TGTGCCAGCAGTCGGGAGAGGGCCGTAGCCAATGAGCAGTTCTTC.

This chain connects TRBV18 to TRBJ2-3; 14 bases are shared with TRBD2. Unmatched junction bases numbered 5, after V lost 3 bases and J lost 3 bases. The CDR3 has 17 amino acids. Germline values: CDR1 KGHSH, CDR2 LQKENI. The CDR3 here is CASSPRRLAGGTDTQYF. The CDR3, as DNA: TGTGCCAGCTCACCTCGAAGACTAGCGGGAGGGACAGATACGCAGTATTTT.

The CDR3 protein is CASRINEQFF. The CDR3 nucleotides read TGTGCCAGCAGGATCAATGAGCAGTTCTTC. This rearrangement joins TRBV2 to TRBJ2-1; D gene uncertain. With 6 bases removed from V and 6 bases from J, the gap between germline ends came to 3 bases. This CDR3 has 10 amino acids. Germline V gene lookup returns CDR1 SNHLY and CDR2 FYNNEI. Variable domain in full (rest from reference TRBV2 and TRBJ2-1): EPEVTQTPSHQVTQMGQEVILRCVPISNHLYFYWYRQILGQKVEFLVSFYNNEISEKSEIFDDQFSVERPDGSNFTLKIRSTKLEDSAMYFCASRINEQFFGPGTRLTVL.

The chain couples TRBV15 to TRBJ2-5, with TRBD2 matching 10 bases. CDR3 size: 18 residues. J was trimmed by 5 bases and V by 5 bases; bases with no gene match: 17. CDR1 is LNHNV and CDR2 is YYDKDF in the germline V gene (reference sequence). Here the CDR3 reads CATSGLGRTSGRVETQYF. CDR3 nucleotide sequence: TGTGCCACCAGCGGCCTTGGGAGGACTAGCGGCCGGGTGGAGACCCAGTACTTC.

The genes are TRBV6-1 and TRBJ2-7, with D possibly being TRBD2 (5 bases). The CDR3 has 14 amino acids. Deletions cut 6 bases from V and 3 bases from J, with 15 bases between. Per germline, CDR1 MNHNS and CDR2 SASEGT. Written as DNA, the CDR3 is TGTGCCAGCAGGGCCGGGGTTGGAGTCTACGAGCAGTACTTC. Its protein product is CASRAGVGVYEQYF.

The V call is TRBV28, the J call TRBJ1-5; 7 bases map to TRBD1. Germline-derived CDR1 and CDR2 are MDHEN and SYDVKM. V lost 7 bases and J lost 6; bases outside the gene matches: 12. The CDR3 consists of 15 residues. CDR3: CASTAQQGLGQPQHF. CDR3 coding DNA: TGTGCCAGCACCGCTCAACAGGGGCTCGGTCAGCCCCAGCATTTT. Supplemented by reference TRBV28 and TRBJ1-5, the full variable domain reads DVKVTQSSRYLVKRTGEKVFLECVQDMDHENMFWYRQDPGLGLRLIYFSYDVKMKEKGDIPEGYSVSREKKERFSLILESASTNQTSMYLCASTAQQGLGQPQHFGDGTRLSIL.

The V and J genes are TRBV5-6 and TRBJ2-3, with TRBD2 matching over 7 bases. CDR1 SGHDT and CDR2 YYEEEE come from the germline V gene. The ends lost 0 bases at V and 0 bases at J; junction bases unmatched: 4. The CDR3 extends over 16 amino acids. DNA for the CDR3: TGTGCCAGCAGCTTGGTAACTAGCGCTAGCACAGATACGCAGTATTTT. It translates to CASSLVTSASTDTQYF.

J is TRBJ2-3 and V is TRBV18; the D is unclear. CDR1 and CDR2 from the germline V gene are KGHSH and LQKENI. With 6 bases removed from V and 0 bases from J, the gap between germline ends came to 13 bases. The CDR3 contains 15 residues. CDR3 residues: CASSPMRSSTDTQYF. The CDR3 region has the DNA TGTGCCAGCTCCCCCATGAGATCCAGCACAGATACGCAGTATTTT.

V is TRBV5-1 and J is TRBJ2-4, with D perhaps given as TRBD1 or TRBD2 (5 bases each). V dropped 1 base and J dropped 3 bases, with 14 bases sitting between them. Germline V CDR1 and CDR2: SGHRS, YFSETQ. The CDR3 covers 16 residues. CDR3 residues: CASSLSVRERKNIQYF. The CDR3 DNA is TGCGCCAGCAGCTTGAGTGTCAGGGAGCGCAAAAACATTCAGTACTTC.

The J gene is TRBJ2-7, the V gene TRBV7-2, with no clear D. Trimming took off 5 bases at V and 0 bases at J, with 11 bases between the two ends. Germline V gives CDR1 SGHTA, CDR2 FQGNSA. The CDR3 has 14 residues. The CDR3 loop is CASSGLGYSYEQYF. DNA of the CDR3: TGTGCCAGCAGCGGTTTGGGATACTCCTACGAGCAGTACTTC. Full variable domain (missing parts from reference TRBV7-2 and TRBJ2-7): GAGVSQSPSNKVTEKGKDVELRCDPISGHTALYWYRQSLGQGLEFLIYFQGNSAPDKSGLPSDRFSAERTGGSVSTLTIQRTQQEDSAVYLCASSGLGYSYEQYFGPGTRLTVT.

The rearrangement links TRBV27 to TRBJ2-2; perhaps TRBD1 as D (5 bases). Germline values: CDR1 MNHEY, CDR2 SMNVEV (reference sequence). This CDR3 contains 16 residues. V was clipped by 5 bases and J by 2 bases, with 15 bases between them. The CDR3 here is CASSLRVRVNTGELFF. CDR3 nucleotide sequence: TGTGCCAGCAGTCTCAGGGTTCGGGTAAACACCGGGGAGCTGTTTTTT.

The rearrangement uses TRBV5-6 and TRBJ2-2, with 10 bases fitting TRBD1. Germline V gives CDR1 SGHDT, CDR2 YYEEEE. The CDR3 is 17 amino acids. With 3 bases clipped from V and 4 bases from J, the junction kept 9 bases outside the gene matches. CDR3 in amino acids: CASSSPEGQGSTGELFF. In DNA, the CDR3 is TGTGCCAGCAGCTCGCCGGAGGGACAGGGGAGCACCGGGGAGCTGTTTTTT.

This clone was picked up a small number of times. The chain is built from TRBV9 and TRBJ1-5, with D perhaps matching TRBD1 (5 bases). Looked up from germline, CDR1 is SGDLS and CDR2 is YYNGEE. The CDR3 has 14 amino acids. The V gene lost 5 bases and the J gene lost 5 bases, with 14 bases spanning the gap. The CDR3 region has the DNA TGTGCCAGCAGTCCGGAAGGGGCTTATCAGCCCCAGCATTTT. It is translated as CASSPEGAYQPQHF.

This clone was recorded only once. The rearrangement uses TRBV25-1 and TRBJ2-5; 8 positions match TRBD2. CDR1 is MGHDK, CDR2 SYGVNS, per germline. This CDR3 has 17 amino acids. The V gene end was trimmed by 2 bases and the J gene end by 5 bases; junction bases not matched to a gene: 13. DNA of the CDR3: TGTGCCAGCAGTGAAAGGAGGTCGGGGACTAGTTGGGAGACCCAGTACTTC. It codes for CASSERRSGTSWETQYF. The full variable domain, completed using reference TRBV25-1 and TRBJ2-5, is EADIYQTPRYLVIGTGKKITLECSQTMGHDKMYWYQQDPGMELHLIHYSYGVNSTEKGDLSSESTVSRIRTEHFPLTLESARPSHTSQYLCASSERRSGTSWETQYFGPGTRLLVL.

The chain is built from TRBV2 and TRBJ2-1; D ambiguous. Trimming removed 6 bases from V and 7 bases from J, with 16 bases in between. The germline V gene has CDR1 SNHLY and CDR2 FYNNEI. The CDR3 length is 14 residues. Here the CDR3 reads CASSPAKIGNEQFF. DNA of the CDR3: TGTGCCAGCAGCCCGGCTAAGATAGGGAATGAGCAGTTCTTC.

In this sample, this clone turned up once. The chain recombines TRBV7-6 with TRBJ2-5; D is unresolved. The V end was cut by 5 bases, the J end by 1 base, with 5 bases between. This CDR3 region has 12 residues. The V gene's germline CDR1 is SGHVS and CDR2 FNYEAQ. The CDR3 coding sequence is TGTGCCAGCAGCCAGGCCCAAGAGACCCAGTACTTC. Translated, it gives CASSQAQETQYF.

The chain links TRBV5-4 to TRBJ2-3, with TRBD1 matching 7 bases. Germline CDR1 reads SGHNT; CDR2 reads YYREEE (reference sequence). This CDR3 region has 15 residues. With 4 bases clipped from V and 2 bases from J, the junction kept 7 bases outside the gene matches. The CDR3 DNA follows: TGTGCCAGCAGCACTACGGGACAGTACACAGATACGCAGTATTTT. It codes for CASSTTGQYTDTQYF.

The J gene is TRBJ2-1, the V gene TRBV7-2, with TRBD2 identical over 13 bases. The CDR3 contains 15 residues. After removal of 4 bases from V and 9 bases from J, the junction contained 6 bases not matched to a gene. The germline CDR1 and CDR2 sequences are SGHTA and FQGNSA. The CDR3 region has the DNA TGTGCCAGCAGCTCGGGACTAGCGGGACGGGCTGAGCAGTTCTTC. This codes for CASSSGLAGRAEQFF.